Shown below are 15 T cell receptor beta chains from a single sample sequenced in a study of blood T cell repertoires in COVID-19. Generated by immunoSEQ multiplex PCR, the TCRdb table keeps only in-frame clones and is missing some. The table includes around 32,000 clones, 70% to 90% detected once. The sample taken for sequencing was peripheral blood. These receptors originate from a woman aged 80 or over with active or convalescent COVID-19.

The chain links TRBV7-2 to TRBJ2-7; 7 positions match TRBD1. The germline V gene has CDR1 SGHTA and CDR2 FQGNSA. The CDR3 covers 14 residues. J was trimmed by 0 bases and V by 4 bases; bases with no gene match: 3. The CDR3 sequence is CASSSQGVSYEQYF. CDR3 bases: TGTGCCAGCAGCTCCCAGGGGGTCTCCTACGAGCAGTACTTC.

This clone was counted only a few times. The chain carries TRBV9 and TRBJ2-7, with D perhaps matching TRBD2 (6 bases). The CDR3 length is 16 residues. Germline V gives CDR1 SGDLS, CDR2 YYNGEE. Deletions cut 2 bases from V and 5 bases from J, with 20 bases between. Here the CDR3 reads CASSVAGNLGTHEQYF. The DNA of the CDR3 is TGTGCCAGCAGCGTCGCGGGGAATCTGGGGACCCACGAGCAGTACTTC.

CDR3 in DNA: TGTGCCAGCAGCTTAGGGGGGGGGTATAGCAATCAGCCCCAGCATTTT. Its translation: CASSLGGGYSNQPQHF. The V call is TRBV7-2, the J call TRBJ1-5; D is perhaps TRBD1 (5 bases). The CDR3 is 16 amino acids. CDR1 and CDR2 from the germline V gene are SGHTA and FQGNSA. Trimming stripped 1 base from V and 0 bases from J, with 10 bases between.

The V call is TRBV7-6, the J call TRBJ2-7, with TRBD1 identical over 9 bases. Germline trimming cut 1 base from V and 3 bases from J; bases unmatched to any gene: 4. Germline values: CDR1 SGHVS, CDR2 FNYEAQ. The CDR3 runs to 15 residues. Here the CDR3 DNA reads TGTGCCAGCAGCTTAGAAGGGACAGGGAACTACGAGCAGTACTTC. It translates to CASSLEGTGNYEQYF.

This clone has just a few counts. CDR3 loop: CASSPWTRGEQYF. The DNA of the CDR3 is TGCGCCAGCAGCCCCTGGACACGAGGCGAGCAGTACTTC. The chain is built from TRBV5-1 and TRBJ2-7; a weak D match, TRBD1 (5 bases). The CDR3 is 13 amino acids. Germline V lookup: CDR1 SGHRS, CDR2 YFSETQ. Between the trimmed V and J ends, which lost 4 bases and 6 bases, there was a span of 14 bases.

V is TRBV7-8 and J is TRBJ2-1, with D possibly matching TRBD2 (6 bases). V dropped 3 bases and J dropped 2 bases, with 14 bases sitting between them. This CDR3 has 16 residues. Germline V lookup: CDR1 SGHVS, CDR2 FQNEAQ. The CDR3 region has the DNA TGTGCCAGCAGCTTTAGAACGGAGGGAACCTACAATGAGCAGTTCTTC. It encodes CASSFRTEGTYNEQFF.

This sequence joins TRBV10-3 and TRBJ2-5; tentatively, D is TRBD1 (5 bases). Germline V gene sequence: CDR1 ENHRY, CDR2 SYGVKD. V was trimmed by 3 bases and J by 3 bases, leaving 5 bases between them. CDR3 length equals 12 residues. The CDR3 DNA sequence: TGTGCCATCAGTGACAGGGAAGAGACCCAGTACTTC. Protein sequence: CAISDREETQYF.

This chain links TRBV7-8 with TRBJ2-7; 7 bases are a match to TRBD1. V lost 3 bases to trimming and J lost 2 bases; unmatched junction nucleotides: 7. Per germline, CDR1 SGHVS and CDR2 FQNEAQ. This CDR3 has 15 residues. The CDR3, as DNA: TGTGCCAGCAGCTTCGACAGGGTAAAGGCCTACGAGCAGTACTTC. This sequence encodes CASSFDRVKAYEQYF.

The rearrangement uses TRBV14 and TRBJ2-1; no reliable D call. From germline, CDR1 is SGHDN and CDR2 FVKESK. The CDR3 sequence is 15 residues long. V shed 0 bases and J shed 6 bases, with 12 bases lying between them. DNA for the CDR3: TGTGCCAGCAGCCAAGAGCATCGCCTAACCAATGAGCAGTTCTTC. It yields the protein CASSQEHRLTNEQFF.

V and J are TRBV7-6 and TRBJ1-2; TRBD1 might be the D (6 bases). The V and J ends lost 5 bases and 7 bases respectively, with 14 bases between them. The CDR3 contains 13 residues. The germline CDR1 and CDR2 sequences are SGHVS and FNYEAQ. The CDR3 sequence: CASSLDRSRGYTF. CDR3 coding DNA: TGTGCCAGCAGCCTAGACAGGAGCCGTGGCTACACCTTC.

The rearrangement uses TRBV7-7 and TRBJ2-5, with 7 bases aligning to TRBD1. This CDR3 has 15 residues. In germline, CDR1 is SSHAT, CDR2 FNYEAQ (reference sequence). V lost 5 bases to trimming and J lost 2 bases; unmatched junction nucleotides: 8. CDR3 residues: CASSPVPGQQETQYF. For the CDR3, the DNA is TGTGCCAGCAGCCCCGTCCCGGGACAGCAAGAGACCCAGTACTTC.

The chain couples TRBV5-8 to TRBJ2-2; 9 bases are a match to TRBD2. Germline V CDR1 and CDR2: SGHTS, YDEGEE. The CDR3 has 16 residues. V was clipped by 4 bases and J by 0 bases; unmatched bases: 4. The CDR3 bases are TGTGCCAGCAGCCTTAGCGGGGGAGCGAACACCGGGGAGCTGTTTTTT. Protein sequence: CASSLSGGANTGELFF.

This clone has a single count. Additional DNA sequences in this sample encode the identical CDR3. This chain connects TRBV2 to TRBJ1-2, with 7 nucleotides matching TRBD1. This CDR3 has 13 amino acids. Looked up from germline, CDR1 is SNHLY and CDR2 is FYNNEI. With 3 bases clipped from V and 2 bases from J, the junction kept 0 bases outside the gene matches. The CDR3 loop is CASSEGQNYGYTF. CDR3 bases: TGTGCCAGCAGTGAGGGACAGAACTATGGCTACACCTTC. The full variable domain, rest sourced from reference TRBV2 and TRBJ1-2, is EPEVTQTPSHQVTQMGQEVILRCVPISNHLYFYWYRQILGQKVEFLVSFYNNEISEKSEIFDDQFSVERPDGSNFTLKIRSTKLEDSAMYFCASSEGQNYGYTFGSGTRLTVV.

The rearrangement joins TRBV7-2 to TRBJ2-5, with 10 positions matching TRBD1. CDR1 SGHTA and CDR2 FQGNSA come from the germline V gene. The J segment lost 5 bases and the V segment lost 6 bases, leaving 6 bases of the junction unmatched. This CDR3 has 14 residues. CDR3 protein: CASSRDRGYETQYF. CDR3 DNA: TGTGCCAGCAGTCGGGACAGGGGATATGAGACCCAGTACTTC.

The chain couples TRBV11-2 to TRBJ2-5, with TRBD2 identical over 13 bases. The CDR3 extends over 17 amino acids. The germline gives CDR1 SGHAT, CDR2 FQNNGV. After removal of 1 base from V and 5 bases from J, the junction contained 7 bases not matched to a gene. CDR3 sequence: CASSLAPLAGGQETQYF. CDR3 coding DNA: TGTGCCAGCAGCTTAGCCCCACTAGCGGGGGGGCAGGAGACCCAGTACTTC.